Sequencing of this T cell receptor beta chain was carried out in a study of early T cells in non-severe SARS-CoV-2 infection. Germline-derived CDR1 and CDR2 are LGHDT and YNNKEL (reference sequence). The CDR3 is 14 amino acids. Trimming left V 1 base short and J 2 bases short, with 6 bases between. Unique molecular identifiers were affixed to single, distinct cDNA molecules. TCRdb processed the 5' RACE reads anew with MiXCR; each CDR3 protein has one entry. The sample includes tens of thousands of distinct CDR3 sequences, under 8.5% of them seen just once. This clonotype originated in an adult who was a healthcare worker with PCR-confirmed SARS-CoV-2 infection or an uninfected control (not recorded which). The sequences come from whole blood, collected at baseline. The chain combines TRBV3-1 with TRBJ2-1; D ambiguous. In nucleotides, the CDR3 is TGTGCCAGCAGCCAAGGACTGACCTACAATGAGCAGTTCTTC. Protein sequence: CASSQGLTYNEQFF.